Each of the 2 T cell receptor beta chains below was sequenced from the same sample in a study of cytomegalovirus exposure and HLA in healthy donors listed by TCRdb under 2017. The method was the immunoSEQ multiplex PCR assay. For the multiplex PCR, a mixture combining 60 forward primers for TCR Vbeta segments and 13 reverse primers for TCR Jbeta segments was used. Held by TCRdb, this immuneACCESS table contains in-frame sequences only and omits some clones. Under half of the omission traces to an unresolved V gene where checked; the cause of the rest is unknown. For this sample there are 180,000 or so clones; roughly 88% appear just once. Almost 9.5% of the sample goes to the ten largest clones. The sequenced material came from PBMCs. The receptors were gathered from a man aged 18 to 29 in good health and CMV-seropositive.

This clone was detected only once. The V gene is TRBV7-9, the J gene TRBJ1-2; no firm D call. The V end lost 0 bases, the J end lost 5 bases, and 4 bases lay between the germline ends. The CDR3 has 12 residues. Germline V gene data show CDR1 as SEHNR and CDR2 as FQNEAQ (reference sequence). CDR3 DNA sequence: TGTGCCAGCAGCTTAGCGCAGTATGGCTACACCTTC. It yields the protein CASSLAQYGYTF.

V gene TRBV5-1 combines with J gene TRBJ1-6; the D gene is possibly TRBD1 (6 bases). There are 16 residues in the CDR3. The germline V and J ends were trimmed by 0 bases and 9 bases, with 16 bases remaining between them. CDR1 is SGHRS and CDR2 is YFSETQ in the germline V gene. The CDR3 DNA reads TGCGCCAGCAGCTTGGGGCAGGGGACCGCCGGTTCACCCCTCCACTTT. This translates into CASSLGQGTAGSPLHF.